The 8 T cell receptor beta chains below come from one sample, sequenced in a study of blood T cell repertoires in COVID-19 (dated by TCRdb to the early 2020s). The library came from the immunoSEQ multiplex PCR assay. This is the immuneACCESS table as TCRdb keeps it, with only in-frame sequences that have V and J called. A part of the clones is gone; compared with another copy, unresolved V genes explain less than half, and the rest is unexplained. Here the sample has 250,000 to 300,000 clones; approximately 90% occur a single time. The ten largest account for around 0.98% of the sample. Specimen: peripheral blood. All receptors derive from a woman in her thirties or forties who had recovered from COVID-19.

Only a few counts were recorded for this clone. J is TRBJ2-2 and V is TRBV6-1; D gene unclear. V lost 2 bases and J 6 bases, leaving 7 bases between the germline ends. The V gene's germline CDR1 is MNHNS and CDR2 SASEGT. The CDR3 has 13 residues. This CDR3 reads CASSERISGELFF. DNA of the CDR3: TGTGCCAGCAGTGAACGTATTTCCGGGGAGCTGTTTTTT.

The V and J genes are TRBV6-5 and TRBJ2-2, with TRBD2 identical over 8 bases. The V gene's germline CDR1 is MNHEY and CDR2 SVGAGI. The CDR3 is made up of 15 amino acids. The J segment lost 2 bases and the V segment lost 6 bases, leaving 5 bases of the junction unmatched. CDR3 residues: CASSLLADNTGELFF. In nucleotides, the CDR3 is TGTGCCAGCAGCCTACTAGCGGACAACACCGGGGAGCTGTTTTTT.

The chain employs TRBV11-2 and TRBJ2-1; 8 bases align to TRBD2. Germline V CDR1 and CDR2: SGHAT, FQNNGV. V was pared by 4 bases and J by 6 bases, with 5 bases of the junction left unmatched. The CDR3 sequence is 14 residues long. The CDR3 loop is CASSSRTSPNEQFF. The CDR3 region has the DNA TGTGCCAGCAGCTCCCGGACTAGCCCCAATGAGCAGTTCTTC.

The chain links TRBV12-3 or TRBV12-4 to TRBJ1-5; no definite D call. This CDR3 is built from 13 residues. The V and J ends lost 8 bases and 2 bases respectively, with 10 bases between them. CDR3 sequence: CASVRAGNQPQHF. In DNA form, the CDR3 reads TGTGCCAGCGTGCGAGCTGGCAATCAGCCCCAGCATTTT.

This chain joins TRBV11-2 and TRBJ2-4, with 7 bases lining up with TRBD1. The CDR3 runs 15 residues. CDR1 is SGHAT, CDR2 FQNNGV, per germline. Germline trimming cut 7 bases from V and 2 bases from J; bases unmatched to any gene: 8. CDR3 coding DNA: TGTGCCAGCACCCCCAGGGGGACAACCAAAAACATTCAGTACTTC. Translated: CASTPRGTTKNIQYF.

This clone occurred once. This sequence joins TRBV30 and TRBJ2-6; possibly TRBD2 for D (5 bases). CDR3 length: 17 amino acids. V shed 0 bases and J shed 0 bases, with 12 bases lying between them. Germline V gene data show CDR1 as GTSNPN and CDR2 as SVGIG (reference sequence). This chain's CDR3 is CAWSVARTDSGANVLTF. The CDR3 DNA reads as TGTGCCTGGAGTGTAGCCCGGACTGACTCTGGGGCCAACGTCCTGACTTTC.

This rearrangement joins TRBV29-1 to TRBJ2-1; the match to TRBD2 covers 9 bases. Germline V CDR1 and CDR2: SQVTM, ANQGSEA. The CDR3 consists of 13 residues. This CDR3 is CTFAGGGWDEQFF. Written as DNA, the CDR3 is TGCACCTTCGCGGGAGGGGGTTGGGATGAGCAGTTCTTC.

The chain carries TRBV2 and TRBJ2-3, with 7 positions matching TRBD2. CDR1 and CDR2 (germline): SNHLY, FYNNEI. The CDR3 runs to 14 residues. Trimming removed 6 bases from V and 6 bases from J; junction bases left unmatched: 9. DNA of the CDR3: TGTGCCAGCAGCGGACTAGGACGCTTGGATACGCAGTATTTT. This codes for CASSGLGRLDTQYF.